A single sample is the source of the 29 T cell receptor beta chains below, sequenced in a study of T-cell memory formation after mild COVID-19. Using its own MiXCR run on the 5' RACE reads, TCRdb lists one record per CDR3 protein. The top ten hold just over 3% of the sample, which has about 210,000 distinct CDR3 sequences, roughly a tenth seen once. The source material was PBMCs or a T cell subset sorted from them (not recorded which). The receptors here all came from a man aged 18 to 30 who had mild COVID-19 (a few samples of this study predate the infection). Cell type and time point are not known.

This clonotype was counted only a few times. The CDR3 sequence is CASSLVNQGQETQYF. CDR3 bases: TGTGCCAGCAGTTTAGTCAACCAGGGGCAAGAGACCCAGTACTTC. The V and J genes are TRBV12-3 or TRBV12-4 and TRBJ2-5, with D tentatively TRBD1 (6 bases). Trimming left V 1 base short and J 2 bases short, with 11 bases between. This CDR3 spans 15 amino acids.

V gene TRBV3-1 combines with J gene TRBJ1-1; D unclear. CDR1 LGHDT and CDR2 YNNKEL come from the germline V gene (reference sequence). The CDR3 has 15 residues. V was pared by 3 bases and J by 0 bases, with 11 bases between. CDR3 loop: CASSHQYRMNTEAFF. CDR3 sequence (DNA): TGTGCCAGCAGCCACCAATACAGAATGAACACTGAAGCTTTCTTT.

This clonotype was detected only a few times. This rearrangement joins TRBV20-1 to TRBJ2-3; 8 nucleotides line up with TRBD2. The germline gives CDR1 DFQATT, CDR2 SNEGSKA (reference sequence). This CDR3 has 15 residues. With 5 bases clipped from V and 1 base from J, the junction kept 8 bases outside the gene matches. In nucleotides, the CDR3 is TGCAGTGCTCCCCCCGGGGGGGGCGGCACAGATACGCAGTATTTT. Translated, it gives CSAPPGGGGTDTQYF.

The J gene is TRBJ2-2, the V gene TRBV15; either TRBD1 or TRBD2 may fit D (5 bases each). Trimming pared 0 bases from V and 6 bases from J, leaving 11 bases between. Germline-derived CDR1 and CDR2 are LNHNV and YYDKDF (reference sequence). The CDR3 totals 15 residues. CDR3 DNA: TGTGCCACCAGCAGAGATCTGCCGGGGCCCGGGGAGCTGTTTTTT. This codes for CATSRDLPGPGELFF. The whole variable domain, remainder taken from reference TRBV15 and TRBJ2-2, is DAMVIQNPRYQVTQFGKPVTLSCSQTLNHNVMYWYQQKSSQAPKLLFHYYDKDFNNEADTPDNFQSRRPNTSFCFLDIRSPGLGDTAMYLCATSRDLPGPGELFFGEGSRLTVL.

The V call is TRBV7-9, the J call TRBJ1-2, with D possibly TRBD1 on 6 matching bases. V was cut by 5 bases and J by 0 bases, with 13 bases left in between. Germline V gives CDR1 SEHNR, CDR2 FQNEAQ (reference sequence). The CDR3 runs 15 residues. CDR3 in DNA: TGTGCCAGCAGCGCCCAGGGGATAGCTAACTATGGCTACACCTTC. This encodes CASSAQGIANYGYTF.

This chain uses TRBV20-1 with TRBJ2-7; D possibly uses TRBD1 or TRBD2 (5 bases each). The CDR3 runs to 15 residues. V lost 1 base, J lost 3 bases, and 16 bases lay in between. Germline assignment: CDR1 DFQATT and CDR2 SNEGSKA (reference sequence). The CDR3 loop reads CSARAIGTVDYEQYF. CDR3 sequence (DNA): TGCAGTGCTAGAGCGATCGGGACGGTTGACTACGAGCAGTACTTC.

The chain carries TRBV9 and TRBJ2-3; 13 positions match TRBD2. Per the germline V gene, CDR1 is SGDLS and CDR2 is YYNGEE. J gave up 2 bases and V 4 bases, and 22 bases lay outside the gene matches. The CDR3 is made up of 22 amino acids. The CDR3 region has the DNA TGTGCCAGCAGCCGTACTAGCGGGGGGGCCCAACACTCACCTCGCCCCACAGATACGCAGTATTTT. Translation: CASSRTSGGAQHSPRPTDTQYF.

This clonotype was seen a handful of times. The chain recombines TRBV3-1 with TRBJ1-6; maybe TRBD1 (6 bases). V was shortened by 5 bases and J by 1 base, with 18 bases between the two germline ends. The CDR3 is 18 amino acids. Germline values: CDR1 LGHDT, CDR2 YNNKEL (reference sequence). The CDR3 DNA is TGTGCCAGCAGCGCATCCGGGGGGCGGCGGTCCTATAATTCACCCCTCCACTTT. It encodes CASSASGGRRSYNSPLHF. The whole variable domain, remainder taken from reference TRBV3-1 and TRBJ1-6, is DTAVSQTPKYLVTQMGNDKSIKCEQNLGHDTMYWYKQDSKKFLKIMFSYNNKELIINETVPNRFSPKSPDKAHLNLHINSLELGDSAVYFCASSASGGRRSYNSPLHFGNGTRLTVT.

The V call is TRBV11-2, the J call TRBJ1-2, with 7 nucleotides matching TRBD1. Germline-derived CDR1 and CDR2 are SGHAT and FQNNGV. The CDR3 has 16 residues. With V trimmed by 5 bases and J by 2 bases, 11 bases remained unmatched. The CDR3 DNA sequence: TGTGCCAGCAGCCGAATTCGGGAAGGGGGCAACTATGGCTACACCTTC. Translating gives CASSRIREGGNYGYTF.

This clonotype was picked up a small number of times. The rearrangement uses TRBV5-1 and TRBJ2-3; 8 nucleotides align to TRBD2. CDR3 size: 15 residues. CDR1 is SGHRS, CDR2 YFSETQ, per germline. The V and J ends lost 2 bases and 2 bases, in that order; junction bases with no gene match: 4. CDR3 DNA sequence: TGCGCCAGCAGCTTCGGACTAGCCGACACAGATACGCAGTATTTT. The encoded protein is CASSFGLADTDTQYF.

This clonotype showed up just a few times. The V call is TRBV28, the J call TRBJ1-2; D remains ambiguous. CDR1 and CDR2 from the germline V gene are MDHEN and SYDVKM. Trimming removed 5 bases at V and 7 bases at J, with 8 bases between. The CDR3 totals 11 residues. This CDR3 is CASSPRLGYTF. The CDR3 region has the DNA TGTGCCAGCAGTCCGCGCCTTGGCTACACCTTC.

V is TRBV20-1 and J is TRBJ2-2; tentative D call: TRBD1 (6 bases). The ends were cut back, 0 bases at V and 6 bases at J, with 11 bases in the middle. CDR1 DFQATT and CDR2 SNEGSKA come from the germline V gene (reference sequence). The CDR3 loop spans 14 amino acids. The CDR3, as DNA: TGCAGTGCTAGAGAGACAGGATACGCCGGGGAGCTGTTTTTT. It specifies CSARETGYAGELFF.

This clonotype showed up just a few times. This chain connects TRBV4-1 to TRBJ2-2, with D perhaps matching TRBD1 (5 bases). In germline, CDR1 is MGHRA, CDR2 YSYEKL. V was cut by 5 bases and J by 0 bases, with 16 bases left in between. This CDR3 is built from 17 residues. In DNA, the CDR3 is TGCGCCAGCAGCGTAGGCAGGGCCTACGCGAACACCGGGGAGCTGTTTTTT. Amino acid sequence: CASSVGRAYANTGELFF.

This clonotype was seen more than once but under ten times. The chain has TRBV11-2 and TRBJ1-6; 9 nucleotides agree with TRBD1. The CDR3 contains 14 residues. The germline V gene has CDR1 SGHAT and CDR2 FQNNGV. V shed 5 bases and J 14 bases; nucleotides not matched to a gene: 10. DNA for the CDR3: TGTGCCAGCAGCCTGGGACAGGGCCAAGAGGCCCTCCACTTT. Protein product: CASSLGQGQEALHF.

The chain recombines TRBV20-1 with TRBJ1-2, with D possibly TRBD1 on 6 matching bases. V gave up 5 bases and J gave up 6 bases, with 16 bases separating them. The CDR3 totals 13 residues. Germline V lookup: CDR1 DFQATT, CDR2 SNEGSKA (reference sequence). The CDR3 sequence: CSALPQGRDGYTF. CDR3 DNA sequence: TGCAGTGCTTTACCACAGGGAAGAGATGGCTACACCTTC.

The rearrangement links TRBV7-9 to TRBJ2-3; D is possibly TRBD1 (6 bases). Germline loops: CDR1 SEHNR, CDR2 FQNEAQ (reference sequence). The CDR3 is 15 amino acids. The V end was cut by 1 base, the J end by 6 bases, with 14 bases between. The CDR3 DNA reads TGTGCCAGCAGCTTAGGAGGGGGACCACACGATACGCAGTATTTT. Translation: CASSLGGGPHDTQYF. Based on the CDR3 plus reference TRBV7-9 and TRBJ2-3, the full variable domain is DTGVSQNPRHKITKRGQNVTFRCDPISEHNRLYWYRQTLGQGPEFLTYFQNEAQLEKSRLLSDRFSAERPKGSFSTLEIQRTEQGDSAMYLCASSLGGGPHDTQYFGPGTRLTVL.

This clonotype has just a few counts. The genes are TRBV4-3 and TRBJ2-1; 9 bases map to TRBD1. CDR3 length: 16 residues. In germline, CDR1 is LGHNA, CDR2 YSLEER. The V gene end was trimmed by 4 bases and the J gene end by 4 bases; junction bases not matched to a gene: 8. The CDR3 spells CASSPSGQGPYNEQFF. The CDR3 nucleotides are TGCGCCAGCAGCCCCTCCGGACAGGGGCCTTACAATGAGCAGTTCTTC.

The chain joins TRBV5-4 to TRBJ1-2; no definite D call. From germline, CDR1 is SGHNT and CDR2 YYREEE (reference sequence). V lost 4 bases to trimming and J lost 1 base, with 8 bases between them. This CDR3 has 13 residues. The CDR3 here is CASSPISNYGYTF. For the CDR3, the DNA is TGTGCCAGCAGCCCCATAAGTAACTATGGCTACACCTTC.

This clonotype was detected a few times. The chain has TRBV5-4 and TRBJ2-5; unclear D gene. Germline-derived CDR1 and CDR2 are SGHNT and YYREEE (reference sequence). V lost 2 bases, J lost 2 bases, and 16 bases lay in between. The CDR3 covers 16 residues. The CDR3 bases are TGTGCCAGCAGCTTCCAAGGACGGCCCGATCAAGAGACCCAGTACTTC. As protein: CASSFQGRPDQETQYF.

This clonotype was recorded a few times. V gene TRBV6-6 combines with J gene TRBJ2-5, with 7 positions matching TRBD1. Germline values: CDR1 MNHNY, CDR2 SVGAGI (reference sequence). This CDR3 is built from 14 residues. V trimming: 7 bases; J trimming: 3 bases; junction bases outside the gene matches: 8. The CDR3 here is CASTPHDREETQYF. The CDR3 DNA reads TGTGCCAGCACCCCGCACGACAGGGAAGAGACCCAGTACTTC.

V and J are TRBV7-9 and TRBJ2-3; no definite D call. Germline V CDR1 and CDR2: SEHNR, FQNEAQ (reference sequence). This CDR3 contains 12 residues. The V end lost 5 bases, the J end lost 6 bases, and 9 bases lay between the germline ends. The CDR3 nucleotides are TGTGCCAGCAGCCCCCTGATCGATACGCAGTATTTT. It codes for CASSPLIDTQYF.

This chain joins TRBV2 and TRBJ2-7; D unresolved. This CDR3 has 9 amino acids. Germline V gene sequence: CDR1 SNHLY, CDR2 FYNNEI. CDR3 sequence reads: CASSGYMSV. The CDR3 DNA reads TGTGCCAGCAGTGGATACATGTCCGTC.

This clonotype was recorded at least ten times. The chain employs TRBV7-8 and TRBJ2-1; D tentatively reads TRBD1 or TRBD2 (5 bases each). This CDR3 comprises 14 residues. V was pared by 5 bases and J by 6 bases, with 14 bases between. CDR1 and CDR2 (germline): SGHVS, FQNEAQ. CDR3 amino acids: CASSLRGESNEQFF. The CDR3 DNA reads as TGTGCCAGCAGCCTCCGAGGGGAGAGCAATGAGCAGTTCTTC.

This clonotype was found many times. In nucleotides, the CDR3 is TGTGCCAGCAGTCCATGGACCGCAGTAGCAGATACGCAGTATTTT. Its translation is CASSPWTAVADTQYF. The V gene is TRBV6-5, the J gene TRBJ2-3; D gene ambiguous. CDR1 and CDR2 (germline): MNHEY, SVGAGI. V gave up 5 bases and J gave up 4 bases, with 16 bases separating them. CDR3 length: 15 amino acids.

At least ten counts were recorded for this clonotype. The chain is built from TRBV5-1 and TRBJ1-1; D may be TRBD1 (6 bases). The CDR3 has 13 residues. V was clipped by 4 bases and J by 1 base, with 8 bases between them. In germline, CDR1 is SGHRS, CDR2 YFSETQ. This CDR3 reads CASSRQENTEAFF. The DNA of the CDR3 is TGCGCCAGCAGCAGACAGGAGAACACTGAAGCTTTCTTT.

In this sample, this clonotype turned up many times. This chain joins TRBV18 and TRBJ1-1; perhaps TRBD1 as D (6 bases). CDR1 and CDR2 (germline): KGHSH, LQKENI. Trimming took 5 bases from V and 2 from J, leaving 15 bases between them. The CDR3 has 15 amino acids. The CDR3, as DNA: TGTGCCAGCTCAACTACAGGGATCGGAAACACTGAAGCTTTCTTT. It yields the protein CASSTTGIGNTEAFF. The full variable domain, in which reference TRBV18 and TRBJ1-1 provide the parts outside the CDR3, is NAGVMQNPRHLVRRRGQEARLRCSPMKGHSHVYWYRQLPEEGLKFMVYLQKENIIDESGMPKERFSAEFPKEGPSILRIQQVVRGDSAAYFCASSTTGIGNTEAFFGQGTRLTVV.

This clonotype has a handful of counts. The chain employs TRBV4-2 and TRBJ2-3, with D unclear. The CDR3 consists of 11 residues. In germline, CDR1 is LGHNA, CDR2 YNFKEQ. Deletions cut 0 bases from V and 9 bases from J, with 4 bases between. The CDR3 coding sequence is TGTGCCAGCAGCCAAGATGGGACGCAGTATTTT. Protein: CASSQDGTQYF.

This clonotype was observed a single time. The junction and the germline gene differ at one end; a read error may be behind it. The V call is TRBV19, the J call TRBJ2-7; weak D call: TRBD2 (6 bases). CDR1 LNHDA and CDR2 SQIVND come from the germline V gene (reference sequence). This CDR3 contains 14 residues. This CDR3 reads CARSIRGNSYEQYF. As DNA, the CDR3 is TGTGCCAGGAGTATACGGGGGAACTCCTACGAGCAGTACTTC.

V is TRBV11-2 and J is TRBJ2-3, with D possibly TRBD2 on 7 matching bases. Germline V gene data show CDR1 as SGHAT and CDR2 as FQNNGV. The CDR3 covers 15 residues. Trimming took off 1 base at V and 4 bases at J, with 12 bases between the two ends. CDR3 sequence: CASSLVRGASDTQYF. The DNA for the CDR3 is TGTGCCAGCAGCTTAGTCCGGGGGGCGTCAGATACGCAGTATTTT.